Here is one T cell receptor beta chain with its context. Its target is unknown. V was clipped by 3 bases and J by 6 bases, with 18 bases between them. Germline CDR1 is SGHAT and CDR2 is FQNNGV. The CDR3 runs to 15 residues. There was relapse after autologous stem cell transplantation in every patient, and there was variation in brentuximab vedotin exposure. Each best response was a complete response, a partial response or progressive disease. The table came from immunoSEQ multiplex PCR; TCRdb's copy has only in-frame clones and leaves some out. The data hold about 100,000 clones, with approximately 90% observed a single time. The sample originates from a study of PD-1 blockade in classical Hodgkin lymphoma. General observations from the study: When set against healthy donors, newly diagnosed patients were reported to show lower baseline TCR diversity. Those achieving complete response showed baseline diversity like newly diagnosed patients.

The J gene is TRBJ2-7, the V gene TRBV11-2, with D perhaps matching TRBD2 (5 bases). Sequences were derived from peripheral blood mononuclear cells (PBMCs), sampled before the second cycle of nivolumab. This clonotype was obtained from a human donor with classical Hodgkin lymphoma. DNA for the CDR3: TGTGCCAGCAGCTTCCTGGCGGGCCCCTCTGGCGAGCAGTACTTC. Amino acid sequence: CASSFLAGPSGEQYF.